Sequencing of this T cell receptor (beta chain) was carried out in a study of T cells in localized non-small cell lung cancer. The V gene's germline CDR1 is MNHNS and CDR2 SASEGT. The CDR3 extends over 15 amino acids. Trimming cost V 2 bases and J 0 bases, with 11 bases left between them. TCRdb's copy holds only in-frame clones and misses some; the assay was immunoSEQ multiplex PCR. This repertoire shows tens of thousands of clones, about four fifths found once; its top ten account for about 20%. The source of this sequence is a female donor over 55 with stage II squamous cell lung carcinoma. The chain carries TRBV6-1 and TRBJ2-7; D is undetermined. The source material was peripheral blood, sampled before any cancer treatment. The CDR3 reads CASSEPERASYEQYF. CDR3 nucleotide sequence: TGTGCCAGCAGTGAACCCGAACGGGCCTCCTACGAGCAGTACTTC.